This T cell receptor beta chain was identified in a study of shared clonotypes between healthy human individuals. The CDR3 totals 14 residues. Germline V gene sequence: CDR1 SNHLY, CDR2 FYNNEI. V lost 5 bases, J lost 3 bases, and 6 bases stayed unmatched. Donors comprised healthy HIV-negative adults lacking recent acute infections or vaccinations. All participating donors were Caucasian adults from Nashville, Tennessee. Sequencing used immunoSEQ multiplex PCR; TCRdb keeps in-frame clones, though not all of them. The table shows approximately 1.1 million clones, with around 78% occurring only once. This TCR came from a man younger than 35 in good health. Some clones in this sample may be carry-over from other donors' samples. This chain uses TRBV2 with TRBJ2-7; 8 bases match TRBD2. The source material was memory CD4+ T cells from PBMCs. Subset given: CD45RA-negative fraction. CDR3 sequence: CASSSLAGGYEQYF. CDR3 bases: TGTGCCAGCAGTAGTCTCGCGGGGGGCTACGAGCAGTACTTC.